This T cell receptor beta chain was profiled in a study of T cell responses to AZD1222 COVID-19 vaccine. This CDR3 region has 14 residues. Germline V gene lookup returns CDR1 MDHEN and CDR2 SYDVKM. The V end was cut by 3 bases, the J end by 7 bases, with 13 bases between. The assay was immunoSEQ multiplex PCR, and TCRdb's table has in-frame clones only and misses some. The sample carries 90,000 to 110,000 clones, approximately 85% recorded once. As regards this clone: The target antigen is unknown.

Study-level results: Baseline serostatus was positive in only a handful of AZD1222 recipients.

This TCR came from an adult in good health. V is TRBV28 and J is TRBJ2-4; D may be TRBD1 or TRBD2 (6 bases each). The starting material was peripheral blood, obtained on day 0 of MenACWY control vaccination. The CDR3 bases are TGTGCCAGCAGTTTGGTGGGGGGCCGGAACATTCAGTACTTC. This codes for CASSLVGGRNIQYF.